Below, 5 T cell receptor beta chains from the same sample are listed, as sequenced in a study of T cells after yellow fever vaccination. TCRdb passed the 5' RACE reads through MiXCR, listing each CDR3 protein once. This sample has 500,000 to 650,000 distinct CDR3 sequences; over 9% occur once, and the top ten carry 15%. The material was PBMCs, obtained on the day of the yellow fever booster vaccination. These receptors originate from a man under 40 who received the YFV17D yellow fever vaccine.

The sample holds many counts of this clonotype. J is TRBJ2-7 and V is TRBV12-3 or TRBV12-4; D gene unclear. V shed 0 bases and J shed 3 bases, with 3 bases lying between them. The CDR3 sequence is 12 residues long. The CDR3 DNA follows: TGTGCCAGCAGTTTAGCGCGCTACGAGCAGTACTTC. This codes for CASSLARYEQYF.

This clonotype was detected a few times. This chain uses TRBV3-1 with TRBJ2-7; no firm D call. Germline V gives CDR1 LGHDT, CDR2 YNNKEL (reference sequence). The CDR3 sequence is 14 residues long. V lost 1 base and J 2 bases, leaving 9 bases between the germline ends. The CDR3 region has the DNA TGTGCCAGCAGCCAAGGGAGCGTCGCCTACGAGCAGTACTTC. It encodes CASSQGSVAYEQYF.

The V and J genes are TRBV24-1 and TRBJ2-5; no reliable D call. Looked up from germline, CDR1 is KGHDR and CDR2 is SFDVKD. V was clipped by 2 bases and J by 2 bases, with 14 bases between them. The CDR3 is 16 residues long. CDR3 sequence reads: CATSDSSGSDQETQYF. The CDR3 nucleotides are TGTGCCACCAGTGATTCATCCGGGTCAGATCAAGAGACCCAGTACTTC.

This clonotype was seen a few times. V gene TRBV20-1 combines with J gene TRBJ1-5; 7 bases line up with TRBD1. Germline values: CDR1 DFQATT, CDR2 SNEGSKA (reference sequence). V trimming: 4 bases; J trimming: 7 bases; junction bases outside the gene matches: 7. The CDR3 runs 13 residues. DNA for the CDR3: TGCAGTGCTATTAGTCTGGGACAGCAGCCCCAGCATTTT. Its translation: CSAISLGQQPQHF.

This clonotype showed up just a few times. Here the CDR3 DNA reads TGTGCCAGCAGTTTATTGCACTTAAGACGGGAGCAGTACTTC. Residues: CASSLLHLRREQYF. This sequence joins TRBV28 and TRBJ2-7; D is undetermined. The CDR3 length is 14 residues. CDR1 is MDHEN, CDR2 SYDVKM, per germline. The V end was cut by 1 base, the J end by 7 bases, with 14 bases between.